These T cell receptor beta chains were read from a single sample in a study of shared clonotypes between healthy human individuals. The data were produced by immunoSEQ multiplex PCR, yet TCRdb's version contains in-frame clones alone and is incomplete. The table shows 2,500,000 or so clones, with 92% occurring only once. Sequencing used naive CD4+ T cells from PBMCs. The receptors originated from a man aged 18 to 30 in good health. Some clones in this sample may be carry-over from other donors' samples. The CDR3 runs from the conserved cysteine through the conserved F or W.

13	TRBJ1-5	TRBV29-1	CSVGTGDNQPQHF
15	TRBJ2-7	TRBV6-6	CASSRATMGTYEQYF
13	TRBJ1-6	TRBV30	CACDSGKGSPLHF
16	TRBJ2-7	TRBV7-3	CASSLGGQGGSYEQYF
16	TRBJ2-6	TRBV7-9	CASRQTQIDGANVLTF
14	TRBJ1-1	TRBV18	CASSPVEGNTEAFF
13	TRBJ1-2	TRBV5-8	CASSPWGTGGYTF
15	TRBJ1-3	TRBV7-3	CASSFGPSPGNTIYF
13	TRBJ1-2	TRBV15	CATSVQASYGYTF
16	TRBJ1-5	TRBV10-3	CAITIMTGDSNQPQHF
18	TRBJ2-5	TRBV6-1	CASSDTGTGGSRRGTQYF
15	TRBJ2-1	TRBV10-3	CAISEPQGSYNEQFF
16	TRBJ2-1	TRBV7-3	CASSLKGGRFYNEQFF
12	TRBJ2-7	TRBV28	CASSLITDEQYF
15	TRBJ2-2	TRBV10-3	CASSPVSGETGELFF
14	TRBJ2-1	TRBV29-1	CSFYGDRGDNEQFF
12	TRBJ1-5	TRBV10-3	CATGVNNQPQHF
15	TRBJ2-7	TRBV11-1	CASSVLWGQNYEQYF
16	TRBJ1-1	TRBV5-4	CASSLEGGLRNTEAFF
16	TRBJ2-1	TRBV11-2	CASSYFSGRAGDEQFF
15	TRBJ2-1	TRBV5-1	CASSLFSGSHNEQFF
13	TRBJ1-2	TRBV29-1	CSVDEAVGYGYTF
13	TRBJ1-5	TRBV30	CAWSSESNQPQHF
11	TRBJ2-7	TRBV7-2	CASSYYEEQYF
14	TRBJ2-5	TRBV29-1	CSVAGGQGESGQYF
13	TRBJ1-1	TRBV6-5	CASRLDGISEAFF
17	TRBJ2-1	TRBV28	CASRPPGGQTLLYEQFF
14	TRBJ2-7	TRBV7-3	CASSLSGTGYEQYF
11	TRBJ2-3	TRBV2	CAGRAADTQYF
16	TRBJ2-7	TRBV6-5	CASSYLRGAPPNEQYF
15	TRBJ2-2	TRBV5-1	CASSSTGTNTGELFF
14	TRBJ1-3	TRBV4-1	CASSQAGVGNTIYF
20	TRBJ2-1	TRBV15	CATSREVRASGARIGNEQFF
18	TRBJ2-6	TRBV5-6	CASSARWGSNSGANVLTF
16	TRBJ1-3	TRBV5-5	CASSGGTTDSGNTIYF
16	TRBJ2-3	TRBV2	CASTGLAGGPSDTQYF
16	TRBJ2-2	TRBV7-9	CASSSDRAAVTGELFF
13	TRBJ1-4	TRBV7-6	CASSPQDRAKLFF
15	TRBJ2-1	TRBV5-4	CASSLMASGNNEQFF
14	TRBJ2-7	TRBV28	CASSSGQGTYEQYF
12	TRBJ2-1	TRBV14	CASSRSGVEQFF
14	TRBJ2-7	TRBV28	CASSSAGRVGEQYF
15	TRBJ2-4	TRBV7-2	CASSLLLTSGFIQYF
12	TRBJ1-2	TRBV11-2	CASSLGSGDPTF
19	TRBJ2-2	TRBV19	CASSTIKLAGGSNTGELFF
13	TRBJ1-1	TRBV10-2	CASSESRGGEAFF
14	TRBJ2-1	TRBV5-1	CASPSAGQGHEQFF
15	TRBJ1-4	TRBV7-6	CASSLARGPNEKLFF
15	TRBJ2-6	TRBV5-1	CASSSGGIGANVLTF
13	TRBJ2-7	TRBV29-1	CSVTSTAGYEQYF
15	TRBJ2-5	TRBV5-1	CASSSIAGAVETQYF
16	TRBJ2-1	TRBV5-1	CASSQEAGVSYNEQFF
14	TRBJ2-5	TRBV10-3	CASGLARNQETQYF